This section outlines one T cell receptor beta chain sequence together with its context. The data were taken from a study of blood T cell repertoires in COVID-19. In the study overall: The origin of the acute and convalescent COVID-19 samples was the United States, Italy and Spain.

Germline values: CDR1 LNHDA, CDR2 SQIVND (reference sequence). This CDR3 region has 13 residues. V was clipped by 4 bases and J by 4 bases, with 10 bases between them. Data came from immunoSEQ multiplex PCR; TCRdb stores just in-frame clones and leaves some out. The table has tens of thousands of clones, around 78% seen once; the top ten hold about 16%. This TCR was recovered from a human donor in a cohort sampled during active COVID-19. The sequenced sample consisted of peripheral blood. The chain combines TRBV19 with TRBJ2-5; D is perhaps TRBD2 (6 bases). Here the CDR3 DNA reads TGTGCCAGTAGTAATCGGAGGGGAGAGACCCAGTACTTC. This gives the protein CASSNRRGETQYF.